A single T cell receptor beta chain is shown here with its context. What it recognizes is unknown. This CDR3 is 16 amino acids long. The sample originates from a study of monozygotic twins with cystic fibrosis. Background on the study: Library input was 2.5 to 3.5 micrograms of fragmented DNA, with approximately 16 PCR cycles. Broader study findings: J usage was most co-twin-similar in 8 of 16 pairs, V in 13.

The data were produced by immunoSEQ multiplex PCR, yet TCRdb's version contains in-frame clones alone and is incomplete. Of over 30,000 clones listed, around nine tenths were seen once; the top ten hold 0.19%. V gene TRBV12-1 combines with J gene TRBJ2-2; TRBD2 is the table's D call, not checked against the DNA. TRBV12-1 is labeled a pseudogene. Material for sequencing was blood. The origin of this receptor is a boy younger than 10 with cystic fibrosis. The CDR3 nucleotides are TGTGCCAGCACCGGTGACGGGGTCATGAACACCGGGGAGCTGTTTTTT. Translating gives CASTGDGVMNTGELFF.